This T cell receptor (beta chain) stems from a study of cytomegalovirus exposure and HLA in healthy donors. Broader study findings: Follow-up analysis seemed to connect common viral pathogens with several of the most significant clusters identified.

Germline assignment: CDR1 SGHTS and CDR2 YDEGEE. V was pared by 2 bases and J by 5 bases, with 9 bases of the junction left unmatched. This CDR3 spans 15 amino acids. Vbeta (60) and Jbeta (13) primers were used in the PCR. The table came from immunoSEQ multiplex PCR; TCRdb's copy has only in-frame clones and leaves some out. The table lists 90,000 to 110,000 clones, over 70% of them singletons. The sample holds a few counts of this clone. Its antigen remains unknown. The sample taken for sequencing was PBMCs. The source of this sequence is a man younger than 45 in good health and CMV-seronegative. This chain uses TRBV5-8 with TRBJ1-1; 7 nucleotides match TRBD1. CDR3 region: CASSLSLTGSTEAFF. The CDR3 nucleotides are TGTGCCAGCAGCTTATCTTTGACAGGGAGTACTGAAGCTTTCTTT.